This T cell receptor (beta chain) was identified in a study of glioma-infiltrating T cells. Study-level findings and limits: Very few CDR3 sequences were shared between tissue and blood. Gliomas, especially low-grade, showed above-expected tissue-blood divergence; non-neoplastic patients showed below.

Germline V gene lookup returns CDR1 MNHEY and CDR2 SVGEGT. The CDR3 length is 14 residues. V was clipped by 7 bases and J by 4 bases, with 17 bases between them. Using RNA template, CDR3s of TCR alpha and beta were amplified with iRepertoire arm-PCR. For one-step reverse transcription and amplification, about 90-400 ng of tissue mRNA or PBMC total RNA was used. In TCRdb, the multiplex PCR reads were re-called with MiXCR into one record per CDR3 protein. The repertoire consists of 90,000 to 110,000 distinct CDR3 sequences, with less than 30% occurring once and the leading ten covering roughly 37%. Comments on this clonotype: The antigen remains unidentified. Because it lacks the conserved phenylalanine or tryptophan at the end, this CDR3 is likely a read error.

The source material was glioma tissue, nonneoplastic brain tissue, or PBMCs (not recorded which). The rearrangement links TRBV6-2 or TRBV6-3 to TRBJ2-7; tentative D call: TRBD1 (5 bases). The TCR comes from a human donor with low-grade glioma or glioblastoma, undergoing nonglioma brain surgery, or in good health (not recorded which). CDR3 loop: CASTPQGAKYEQYL. The CDR3 DNA is TGTGCCAGCACCCCACAAGGGGCTAAATACGAGCAGTACCTC.